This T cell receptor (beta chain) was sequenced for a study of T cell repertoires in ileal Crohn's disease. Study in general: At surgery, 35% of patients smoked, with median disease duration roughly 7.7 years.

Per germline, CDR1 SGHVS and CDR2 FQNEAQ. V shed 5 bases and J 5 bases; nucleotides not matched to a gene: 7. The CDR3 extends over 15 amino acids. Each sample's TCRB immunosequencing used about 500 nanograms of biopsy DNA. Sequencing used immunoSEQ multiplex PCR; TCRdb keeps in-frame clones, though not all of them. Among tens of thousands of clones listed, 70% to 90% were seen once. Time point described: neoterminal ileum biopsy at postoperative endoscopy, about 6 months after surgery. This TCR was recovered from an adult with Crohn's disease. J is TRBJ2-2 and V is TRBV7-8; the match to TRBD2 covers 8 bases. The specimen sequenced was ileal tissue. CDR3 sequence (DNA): TGTGCCAGCAGCCAGCGGGAGAGGGCGACCGGGGAGCTGTTTTTT. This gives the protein CASSQRERATGELFF.